The entry that follows covers one T cell receptor beta chain sequence. This record comes from a study of CD8+ T cells in alopecia areata. Study information: Tofacitinib therapy lasting 6 to 18 months was followed by 6 months off drug.

Extracted from the samples, RNA was reverse transcribed into cDNA to serve as the sequencing template. This table comes from immunoSEQ multiplex PCR, and its TCRdb copy is limited to in-frame clones, with some not included. The sample includes 150,000 to 200,000 clones, about three fifths of them seen just once. Treatment noted: oral pan-JAK inhibitor, 5-10 mg twice daily. A FACSAria was used to sort CD4+ and CD8+ T cells. These cells came from PBMCs. Sequences were derived from CD4+ T cells sorted from blood, sampled at week 4, from a patient treated with tofacitinib. The sequence was collected from a human donor with alopecia areata.

CDR3 nucleotide sequence: TGCGCCAGCAGCCAAGATGGGGGGAATTACAATGAGCAGTTCTTC. Translation gives CASSQDGGNYNEQFF. The rearrangement links TRBV4-3 to TRBJ2-1; possibly TRBD2 for D (6 bases). The V end lost 0 bases, the J end lost 4 bases, and 10 bases lay between the germline ends. Germline loops: CDR1 LGHNA, CDR2 YSLEER. This CDR3 spans 15 amino acids.